This T cell receptor beta chain was recorded in a study of post-analysis software for immune sequencing data. Study-wide results and limits: About 5 TRBV segments appeared more often in patients than in controls, and TRBV5-6, TRBV5-1 and TRBV20-1 were among these.

Per germline, CDR1 ENHRY and CDR2 SYGVKD. CDR3 size: 13 residues. On this clonotype itself: As yet, its antigen is unknown. An end of the junction does not agree with germline; a read error may underlie this.

TCR beta cDNA libraries included unique molecular identifiers. TCRdb processed the PCR reads anew with MiXCR; each CDR3 protein has one entry. The sample holds 600,000 to 750,000 distinct CDR3 sequences, 59% seen once. This sequence was found in a girl under 10 years old with multiple sclerosis. Material for sequencing was blood. The chain is built from TRBV10-3 and TRBJ2-7, with unresolved D. For the CDR3, the DNA is TGTGCCACCAGTGATTTAGCTGGTGGCGAGCAGTACTTC. It translates to CATSDLAGGEQYF.